These 30 T cell receptor beta chains were all obtained from the same sample, sequenced in a study of shared clonotypes between healthy human individuals. The protocol was immunoSEQ multiplex PCR, while the TCRdb copy is restricted to in-frame clones and leaves out a portion. The sample records about 1 million clones, around 78% being singletons. The sample comprised memory CD4+ T cells from PBMCs. Documented subset: CD45RA-negative fraction. These TCRs come from a man between 18 and 29 years old in good health. Some clones in this sample may be carry-over from other donors' samples.

The chain has TRBV30 and TRBJ2-5; unclear D gene. The J call may be wrong; the DNA end is better matched by TRBJ2-7. The V gene's germline CDR1 is GTSNPN and CDR2 SVGIG (reference sequence). The CDR3 length is 13 residues. The CDR3 coding sequence is TGTGCCTGGAGTGTACCAGACGGCTACGAGCAGTACTTC. Translation: CAWSVPDGYEQYF.

This chain joins TRBV11-3 and TRBJ2-7; the match to TRBD1 covers 9 bases. V was pared by 5 bases and J by 0 bases, with 5 bases of the junction left unmatched. The germline V gene encodes CDR1 SGHNT and CDR2 YENEEA. There are 15 residues in the CDR3. CDR3 sequence: CASSGGQGSSYEQYF. The CDR3 DNA sequence: TGTGCCAGCAGCGGGGGACAGGGAAGCTCCTACGAGCAGTACTTC.

The chain links TRBV6-1 to TRBJ1-5; 7 positions match TRBD1. Trimming took 7 bases from V and 4 from J; bases not matched to a gene: 7. The germline gives CDR1 MNHNS, CDR2 SASEGT. This CDR3 spans 14 amino acids. CDR3: CASNPGQTNQPQHF. The CDR3 DNA reads TGTGCCAGCAATCCGGGACAGACAAATCAGCCCCAGCATTTT.

The CDR3 here is CAWRWDRYNEQFF. The CDR3 DNA reads TGTGCCTGGAGGTGGGACAGATACAATGAGCAGTTCTTC. This chain connects TRBV30 to TRBJ2-1; 7 bases are shared with TRBD1. CDR1 is GTSNPN, CDR2 SVGIG, per germline (reference sequence). With V trimmed by 3 bases and J by 4 bases, 3 bases remained unmatched. The CDR3 is made up of 13 amino acids.

This sequence joins TRBV5-8 and TRBJ2-6; D is uncertain. The CDR3 extends over 17 amino acids. Per germline, CDR1 SGHTS and CDR2 YDEGEE. Deletions cut 2 bases from V and 0 bases from J, with 12 bases between. The CDR3 nucleotides read TGTGCCAGCAGCTTAGGCGCCATCTACTCTGGGGCCAACGTCCTGACTTTC. Translation: CASSLGAIYSGANVLTF.

This sequence joins TRBV30 and TRBJ2-7; TRBD2 matches 8 bases. The CDR3 has 13 amino acids. Germline assignment: CDR1 GTSNPN and CDR2 SVGIG (reference sequence). J was trimmed by 7 bases and V by 2 bases; bases with no gene match: 7. The CDR3 loop is CAWSTGGRGEQYF. CDR3 coding DNA: TGTGCCTGGAGTACGGGGGGGCGTGGAGAGCAGTACTTC.

The chain is built from TRBV6-1 and TRBJ2-7, with D uncertain. The V end lost 0 bases, the J end lost 3 bases, and 9 bases lay between the germline ends. CDR1 MNHNS and CDR2 SASEGT come from the germline V gene. The CDR3 has 14 amino acids. CDR3 residues: CASSEAPIIYEQYF. The CDR3 DNA is TGTGCCAGCAGTGAAGCGCCCATTATCTACGAGCAGTACTTC.

The chain has TRBV2 and TRBJ2-1; TRBD1 might be the D (6 bases). V gave up 6 bases and J gave up 3 bases, with 15 bases separating them. The germline CDR1 and CDR2 sequences are SNHLY and FYNNEI. This CDR3 is 15 amino acids long. Here the CDR3 reads CASRRGGDNYNEQFF. In DNA form, the CDR3 reads TGTGCCAGCAGGAGGGGTGGGGACAACTACAATGAGCAGTTCTTC.

The chain has TRBV6-6 and TRBJ2-7; 7 bases agree with TRBD1. V trimming: 5 bases; J trimming: 3 bases; junction bases outside the gene matches: 7. The CDR3 covers 14 residues. Germline CDR1 MNHNY, CDR2 SVGAGI (reference sequence). The CDR3 sequence: CASSPRPGGYEQYF. In DNA, the CDR3 is TGTGCCAGCAGTCCCCGGCCAGGGGGCTACGAGCAGTACTTC.

This clone showed up just once. The V gene is TRBV25-1, the J gene TRBJ1-4; possibly TRBD1 for D (5 bases). The CDR3 length is 16 residues. The V end was cut by 5 bases, the J end by 0 bases, with 13 bases between. From germline, CDR1 is MGHDK and CDR2 SYGVNS. CDR3 bases: TGTGCCAGCAGTACCCTCCTAGGGGCAACTAATGAAAAACTGTTTTTT. Its translation is CASSTLLGATNEKLFF.

This clone was picked up a small number of times. DNA of the CDR3: TGTGCCAGCAGCCCTCCTCTAGCGGGAGGACGCACAGATACGCAGTATTTT. Translating it yields CASSPPLAGGRTDTQYF. V usage is TRBV7-3 and J usage is TRBJ2-3, with TRBD2 matching over 11 bases. Losses at the gene ends were 5 bases for V and 1 base for J; bases not matched to a gene: 8. CDR1 and CDR2 from the germline V gene are SGHTA and FQGTGA. There are 17 residues in the CDR3.

J is TRBJ1-2 and V is TRBV21-1; TRBD1 is the table's D call and was not checked against the DNA. TRBV21-1 is noted as a pseudogene. The CDR3 runs 16 residues. CDR3 region: CASSKDRARGNYGYTF. In DNA form, the CDR3 reads TGTGCCAGCAGCAAAGACAGGGCCCGAGGAAACTATGGCTACACCTTC.

This clone appeared many times. The V gene is TRBV7-8, the J gene TRBJ2-7; perhaps TRBD2 as D (5 bases). Trimming removed 3 bases at V and 2 bases at J, with 11 bases between. Germline loops: CDR1 SGHVS, CDR2 FQNEAQ. The length of the CDR3 is 14 residues. The CDR3 DNA reads TGTGCCAGCAGCTTCTCCAGGAGGACCTACGAGCAGTACTTC. Translation: CASSFSRRTYEQYF.

The chain couples TRBV27 to TRBJ2-6; the D gene is possibly TRBD1 (5 bases). Germline CDR1 reads MNHEY; CDR2 reads SMNVEV (reference sequence). This CDR3 spans 18 amino acids. V was clipped by 1 base and J by 0 bases, with 13 bases between them. This chain's CDR3 is CASSLFWQGYSGANVLTF. Here the CDR3 DNA reads TGTGCCAGCAGTTTATTTTGGCAGGGTTACTCTGGGGCCAACGTCCTGACTTTC. The whole variable domain, filled in from reference TRBV27 and TRBJ2-6, reads EAQVTQNPRYLITVTGKKLTVTCSQNMNHEYMSWYRQDPGLGLRQIYYSMNVEVTDKGDVPEGYKVSRKEKRNFPLILESPSPNQTSLYFCASSLFWQGYSGANVLTFGAGSRLTVL.

This clone was seen only a few times. The chain combines TRBV28 with TRBJ2-1, with D unresolved. CDR1 is MDHEN and CDR2 is SYDVKM in the germline V gene. The V and J ends lost 3 bases and 8 bases respectively, with 11 bases between them. The length of the CDR3 is 13 residues. The CDR3 reads CASSFGSHDEQFF. The DNA for the CDR3 is TGTGCCAGCAGTTTTGGCTCCCATGATGAGCAGTTCTTC.

Only one count was recorded for this clone. The chain uses TRBV28 and TRBJ1-1; D remains unclear. The CDR3 sequence is 13 residues long. The germline V gene encodes CDR1 MDHEN and CDR2 SYDVKM. Deletions cut 3 bases from V and 5 bases from J, with 10 bases between. CDR3: CASSLGRPTEAFF. In DNA form, the CDR3 reads TGTGCCAGCAGTTTGGGCAGGCCGACTGAAGCTTTCTTT.

The CDR3 DNA follows: TGCGCCAGCAGCGAGACAGCGCCCGGGGGTAATGAAAAACTGTTTTTT. Protein sequence: CASSETAPGGNEKLFF. The J gene is TRBJ1-4, the V gene TRBV5-1; perhaps TRBD1 as D (5 bases). Trimming shortened V by 4 bases and J by 4 bases, and 17 bases separated the two germline ends. The CDR3 totals 16 residues. CDR1 and CDR2 (germline): SGHRS, YFSETQ.

This chain joins TRBV28 and TRBJ1-2; 8 positions agree with TRBD1. The V segment lost 5 bases and the J segment 0 bases; nucleotides outside the gene matches: 5. Looked up from germline, CDR1 is MDHEN and CDR2 is SYDVKM. CDR3 length: 15 residues. CDR3 amino acids: CASSEGTGTNYGYTF. CDR3 bases: TGTGCCAGCAGTGAAGGGACAGGAACTAACTATGGCTACACCTTC.

The table lists this clone with many counts. The rearrangement joins TRBV19 to TRBJ1-5; D call uncertain. The germline gives CDR1 LNHDA, CDR2 SQIVND (reference sequence). V was shortened by 9 bases and J by 0 bases, with 12 bases between the two germline ends. The CDR3 is 14 residues long. The DNA of the CDR3 is TGTGCCAGCGTGGGAGGGAATAGCAATCAGCCCCAGCATTTT. Its protein is CASVGGNSNQPQHF. Full variable domain (remainder filled in from reference TRBV19 and TRBJ1-5): DGGITQSPKYLFRKEGQNVTLSCEQNLNHDAMYWYRQDPGQGLRLIYYSQIVNDFQKGDIAEGYSVSREKKESFPLTVTSAQKNPTAFYLCASVGGNSNQPQHFGDGTRLSIL.

The rearrangement uses TRBV28 and TRBJ2-3; D is ambiguous. The CDR3 has 15 amino acids. Trimming left V 5 bases short and J 3 bases short, with 15 bases between. The germline CDR1 and CDR2 sequences are MDHEN and SYDVKM. The CDR3 nucleotides are TGTGCCAGCAGTACCCCCCTAGGTGGTACAGATACGCAGTATTTT. Encoded protein: CASSTPLGGTDTQYF.

This clone was observed a handful of times. The chain links TRBV28 to TRBJ1-3, with a possible D match to TRBD1 (5 bases). Germline loops: CDR1 MDHEN, CDR2 SYDVKM. The ends were cut back, 7 bases at V and 1 base at J, with 20 bases in the middle. The CDR3 runs to 17 residues. The DNA for the CDR3 is TGTGCCAGCACACCCCCGGGACGTGCAAGGTCTGGAAACACCATATATTTT. Translating gives CASTPPGRARSGNTIYF.

The chain links TRBV6-5 to TRBJ1-5; D is undetermined. This CDR3 region has 14 residues. With 5 bases removed from V and 5 bases from J, the gap between germline ends came to 13 bases. The germline V gene has CDR1 MNHEY and CDR2 SVGAGI. This CDR3 reads CASSEGYGDQPQHF. CDR3 DNA: TGTGCCAGCAGTGAAGGTTACGGGGATCAGCCCCAGCATTTT.

V gene TRBV2 combines with J gene TRBJ1-2; D is perhaps TRBD1 (6 bases). Trimming took 10 bases from V and 1 from J, leaving 13 bases between them. Per germline, CDR1 SNHLY and CDR2 FYNNEI. This CDR3 has 13 amino acids. In nucleotides, the CDR3 is TGTGCCATCTGGACAGATTATAACTATGGCTACACCTTC. It yields the protein CAIWTDYNYGYTF.

This clone was observed once. The chain carries TRBV10-2 and TRBJ2-3, with D perhaps TRBD1 or TRBD2 (6 bases each). V dropped 3 bases and J dropped 5 bases, with 15 bases sitting between them. The CDR3 contains 15 residues. Germline-derived CDR1 and CDR2 are WSHSY and SAAADI. The CDR3 loop reads CASSDGTRRGDTQYF. The CDR3 coding sequence is TGCGCCAGCAGTGACGGGACACGGCGGGGAGATACGCAGTATTTT.

The V call is TRBV11-3, the J call TRBJ2-1; D is unclear. V lost 4 bases and J lost 4, with 8 bases in between. This CDR3 is built from 13 residues. CDR1 is SGHNT and CDR2 is YENEEA in the germline V gene. The CDR3 nucleotides are TGTGCCAGCAGCTCCACCCGATACAATGAGCAGTTCTTC. Its translation is CASSSTRYNEQFF.

The rearrangement links TRBV30 to TRBJ1-6, with TRBD1 matching over 12 bases. Germline CDR1 reads GTSNPN; CDR2 reads SVGIG (reference sequence). The CDR3 covers 15 residues. Trimming removed 3 bases from V and 7 bases from J; junction bases left unmatched: 4. CDR3 sequence (DNA): TGTGCCTGGAGGGGGGACAGGGGGCGAAATTCACCCCTCCACTTT. Amino acids: CAWRGDRGRNSPLHF.

The chain has TRBV29-1 and TRBJ1-3; D remains unclear. Trimming cost V 1 base and J 4 bases, with 17 bases left between them. Germline loops: CDR1 SQVTM, CDR2 ANQGSEA. The CDR3 is 16 amino acids. CDR3 DNA: TGCAGCGTTGAAGGCTTGTCGGGGAGGTCAGGAAACACCATATATTTT. It is translated as CSVEGLSGRSGNTIYF.

The chain couples TRBV7-2 to TRBJ2-7; D possibly matches TRBD1 or TRBD2 (7 bases each). Per germline, CDR1 SGHTA and CDR2 FQGNSA. Deletions cut 5 bases from V and 1 base from J, with 21 bases between. The CDR3 is 17 residues long. CDR3 region: CASSLSWGGQTSYEQYF. The CDR3 DNA sequence: TGTGCCAGCAGCCTTTCCTGGGGGGGACAGACATCCTACGAGCAGTACTTC.

The genes are TRBV5-1 and TRBJ1-1; perhaps TRBD1 as D (6 bases). The CDR3 consists of 15 residues. Trimming took 1 base from V and 6 from J, leaving 16 bases between them. Germline V lookup: CDR1 SGHRS, CDR2 YFSETQ. The CDR3 sequence: CASSLSLSGEAEAFF. DNA for the CDR3: TGCGCCAGCAGCTTGAGTCTTTCAGGGGAAGCTGAAGCTTTCTTT.

This clone occurred a few times. This chain connects TRBV5-4 to TRBJ2-3; TRBD1 might be the D (7 bases). The CDR3 is made up of 16 amino acids. The germline gives CDR1 SGHNT, CDR2 YYREEE (reference sequence). Trimming left V 0 bases short and J 3 bases short, with 14 bases between. CDR3 DNA sequence: TGTGCCAGCAGCTTGGATGGAGGGGGCCGTACAGATACGCAGTATTTT. Its translation: CASSLDGGGRTDTQYF.